This T cell receptor beta chain was captured by sequencing in a study of a mutant IDH1 vaccine in newly diagnosed glioma (dated by TCRdb to the early 2020s). Turning to the overall study: Across visits V03 through V10, patients got a total of eight vaccinations, given in weeks 1, 3, 5, 7, 11, 15, 19 and 23. In the chemotherapy-containing groups, vaccination started alongside temozolomide cycles, whereas in patients who had radiotherapy alone it started 4-6 weeks after radiotherapy. Of the approximately 35 treated patients, 62.5% were male and roughly 38% were female, and a mean age of about 37 years was recorded. Prior to enrollment, standard therapy consisting of radiotherapy alone, temozolomide alone, or radiochemotherapy with temozolomide had been administered to patients, with the combination being received by most patients. Peripheral blood samples were drawn at six visits, namely V03 (baseline), V05, V07, V10, V12 and V13. Longitudinal TCRB deep sequencing was performed for some 25 treated patients wherever samples were available for exploratory analyses. Points the paper makes about the study in general: The authors noted that analyses of patient blood samples could not be reproduced because of sample limitations. PBMC samples for TCRB deep sequencing were selected based on availability. Immune responses induced by the vaccine were seen in around 93% of patients across multiple MHC alleles. Changes in the top peripheral T cell clonotypes picked up by TCRB sequencing did not appear to be linked to pseudoprogression.

In the paper's terms, the time point label means: week 23, last vaccination. A 20-mer mutant IDH1 peptide at 300 micrograms in Montanide made up each vaccine dose, which was injected subcutaneously together with topical imiquimod. Donors had newly diagnosed WHO grade 3 or 4 IDH1-mutant astrocytomas with loss of nuclear ATRX. The samples were drawn from NOA16, a multicentre, single-arm, open-label phase I trial in Germany that tested a mutant IDH1 peptide vaccine in humans for the first time. Genomic DNA for TCRB sequencing was isolated from EDTA blood with the DNeasy Blood and Tissue Kit. As to this clone: No antigen is known for it. Qualities for individual bases were not recorded, and no much larger clone is one base off.

Trimming takes 2 bases from V and 0 bases from J, and the germline ends sit 11 bases apart. Including cysteine and phenylalanine, the CDR3 has 16 amino acids. Only CDR3 DNA is held: 48 bases, read in frame from base 1. Looking up the germline V gene yields CDR1 MRHNA and CDR2 SNTAGT. Preparation of the library involved the immunoSEQ multiplex PCR assay. Following the manufacturer's protocol, the hsTCRB Kit was used to amplify rearranged TCR beta chain sequences. Sequencing of TCRB libraries was carried out on an Illumina MiSeq. The original methods were these. Demultiplexing, trimming and gene mapping were performed with the kit vendor's proprietary platform. TCRdb mirrors the immuneACCESS table, restricted to in-frame sequences. Some clones are absent from its copies; in checked studies, under half trace to an unresolved V gene, and the reason for the others is unknown. That table is the source of V, J and clone size, and D and trimming were worked out from the DNA. This sample lists 75,000 to 80,000 clones; 75% to 90% were detected once. The top ten constitute 0.6% to 0.95% of the sample.

The rearrangement joined TRBV6-4 to TRBJ1-3; the D gene is unclear. The receptor was derived from a woman in her 50s with glioma. Sequences were derived from PBMCs, sampled from a glioma patient whose treatment included an IDH1 peptide vaccine. The CDR3 loop reads CASSDLRSPSGNTIYF. Read as DNA, the sequence is TGTGCCAGCAGTGACCTCCGGTCCCCCTCTGGAAACACCATATATTTT.